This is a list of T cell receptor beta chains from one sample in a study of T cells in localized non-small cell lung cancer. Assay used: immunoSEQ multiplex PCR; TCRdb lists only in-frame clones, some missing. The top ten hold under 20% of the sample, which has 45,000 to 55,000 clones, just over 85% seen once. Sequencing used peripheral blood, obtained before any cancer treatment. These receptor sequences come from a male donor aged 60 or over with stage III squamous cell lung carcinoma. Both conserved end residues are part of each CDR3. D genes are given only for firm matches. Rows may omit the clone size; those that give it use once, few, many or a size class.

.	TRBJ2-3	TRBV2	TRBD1	CASRLRTGVTGDTQYF	TGTGCCAGCAGATTACGGACAGGGGTCACAGGGGATACGCAGTATTTT
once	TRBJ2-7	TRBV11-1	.	CASSLERRSSYEQYF	TGTGCCAGCAGCTTAGAACGGAGGAGCTCCTACGAGCAGTACTTC
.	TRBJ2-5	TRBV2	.	CASSEREGPVGKTQYF	TGTGCCAGCAGTGAAAGGGAAGGTCCGGTGGGAAAGACCCAGTACTTC
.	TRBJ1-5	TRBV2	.	CASGKGPLSNQPQHF	TGTGCCAGTGGAAAGGGGCCACTAAGCAATCAGCCCCAGCATTTT
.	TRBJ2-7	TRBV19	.	CASSIEVSSYEQYF	TGTGCCAGTAGTATAGAGGTGAGCTCCTACGAGCAGTACTTC
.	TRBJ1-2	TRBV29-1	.	CSVDQGLGYTF	TGCAGCGTTGACCAGGGTCTCGGCTACACCTTC
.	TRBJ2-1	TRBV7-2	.	CASSLVAGRLYNEQFF	TGTGCCAGCAGCTTAGTGGCGGGACGGCTCTACAATGAGCAGTTCTTC
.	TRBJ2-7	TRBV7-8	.	CASSDPPGYEQYF	TGTGCCAGCAGTGACCCCCCTGGCTACGAGCAGTACTTC
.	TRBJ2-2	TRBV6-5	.	CASSYSVTSTGELFF	TGTGCCAGCAGTTACTCCGTGACTAGCACCGGGGAGCTGTTTTTT
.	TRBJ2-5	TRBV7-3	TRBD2	CASSLGSGGARETQYF	TGTGCCAGCAGCTTAGGGAGCGGGGGGGCCCGGGAGACCCAGTACTTC